Reported below is one T cell receptor beta chain. The antigen is unknown. The record originates from a study of shared clonotypes between healthy human individuals. Study-level results: Depth of sequencing was expected to influence donor clonotype sharing. Only blood samples were collected, and tissue repertoires likely differ.

Researchers divided each subset's genomic DNA evenly across several immunoSEQ plates. Authors' analysis steps: ImmunoSEQ yielded junction-only sequences lacking quality scores, so filtering differed. Sequenced by immunoSEQ multiplex PCR; TCRdb stores in-frame clones only, minus some. V and J calls plus clone size are reproduced from that table; the DNA served to infer D and trimming. The repertoire holds around 1.9 million clones, with roughly 91% as singletons. CD45RO-negative cells were positively selected for CCR7, leaving out terminally differentiated effector memory CD45RA+ cells. There are 15 residues in the CDR3. Germline V gene data show CDR1 as MGHRA and CDR2 as YSYEKL. The trim removed 3 bases at V and 3 bases at J, leaving 3 bases unmatched.

The chain combines TRBV4-1 with TRBJ1-3; 9 nucleotides line up with TRBD1. The sequencing sample was made of naive CD8+ T cells from PBMCs. The TCR sequence derives from a man between 18 and 35 years old in good health. Some clones in this sample may be carry-over from other donors' samples. In nucleotides, the CDR3 is TGCGCCAGCAGCCAGGGACAGGGTGATGGAAACACCATATATTTT. Its translation is CASSQGQGDGNTIYF.